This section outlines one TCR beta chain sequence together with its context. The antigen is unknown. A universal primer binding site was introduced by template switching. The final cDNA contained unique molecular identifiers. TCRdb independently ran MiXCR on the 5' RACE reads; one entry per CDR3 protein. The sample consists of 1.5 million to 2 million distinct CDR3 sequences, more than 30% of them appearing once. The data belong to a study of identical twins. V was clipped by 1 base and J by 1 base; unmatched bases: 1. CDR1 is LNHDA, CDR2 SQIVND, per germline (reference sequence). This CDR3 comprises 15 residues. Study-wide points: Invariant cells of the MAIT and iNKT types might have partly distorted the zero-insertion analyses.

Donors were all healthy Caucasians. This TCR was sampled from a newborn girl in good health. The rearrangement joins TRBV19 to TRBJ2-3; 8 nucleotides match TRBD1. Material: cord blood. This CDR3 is CASSIADRGTDTQYF. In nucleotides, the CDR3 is TGTGCCAGTAGTATAGCGGACAGGGGCACAGATACGCAGTATTTT. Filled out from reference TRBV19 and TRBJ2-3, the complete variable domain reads DGGITQSPKYLFRKEGQNVTLSCEQNLNHDAMYWYRQDPGQGLRLIYYSQIVNDFQKGDIAEGYSVSREKKESFPLTVTSAQKNPTAFYLCASSIADRGTDTQYFGPGTRLTVL.